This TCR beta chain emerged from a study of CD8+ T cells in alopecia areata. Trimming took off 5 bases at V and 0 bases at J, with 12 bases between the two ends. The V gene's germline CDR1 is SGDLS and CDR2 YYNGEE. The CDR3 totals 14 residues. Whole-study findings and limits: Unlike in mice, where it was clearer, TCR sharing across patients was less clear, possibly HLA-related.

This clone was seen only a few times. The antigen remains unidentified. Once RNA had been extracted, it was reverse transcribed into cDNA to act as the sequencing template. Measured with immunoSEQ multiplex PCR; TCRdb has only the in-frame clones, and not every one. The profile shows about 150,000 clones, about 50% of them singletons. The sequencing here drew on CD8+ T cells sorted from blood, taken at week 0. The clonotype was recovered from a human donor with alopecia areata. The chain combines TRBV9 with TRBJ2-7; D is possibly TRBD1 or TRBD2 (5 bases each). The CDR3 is CASSEAGSSYEQYF. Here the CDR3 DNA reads TGTGCCAGCAGTGAAGCAGGGAGCTCCTACGAGCAGTACTTC.